One T cell receptor (beta chain) is described in this entry. What it binds is not known. The length of the CDR3 is 15 residues. After removal of 4 bases from V and 7 bases from J, the junction contained 12 bases not matched to a gene. Germline CDR1 is SGHNT and CDR2 is YYREEE (reference sequence). Positively selected for CCR7, the CD45RO-negative cells used as naive CD8 cells excluded terminally differentiated effector memory CD45RA+ cells. This specimen belongs to a study of shared clonotypes between healthy human individuals. Study-wide points: In having few donors, the study represented limited genetic and exposure-history diversity.

The assay used deep level. Data came from immunoSEQ multiplex PCR; TCRdb stores just in-frame clones and leaves some out. The table has fewer than 850,000 clones, about 96% seen once. This TCR was sampled from a man aged 25-45 years in good health. The chain combines TRBV5-4 with TRBJ2-7; 9 bases fit TRBD1. The sequencing sample was made of naive CD8+ T cells sorted from blood. The CDR3 nucleotides are TGTGCCAGCAGCGCGACAGGGGGACCGGCCTGGGAGCAGTACTTC. Its translation: CASSATGGPAWEQYF.